This TCR beta chain was observed in a study of lymphopenia after photon versus proton radiotherapy (dated by TCRdb to the late 2010s). At the level of the whole study: The immunological effects of photon versus proton radiation therapy were compared in patients with gastrointestinal tumors who developed high-grade lymphopenia. A cohort of roughly 18 patients with gastrointestinal tumors who received either photon or proton therapy and subsequently developed lymphopenia was included. The goal of the study was to describe how the two radiation modalities differ in their effects on the immune system. General conclusions and limits of the study: Proton-treated patients stayed relatively stable during treatment, while photon-treated patients lost naive T cells and TCR diversity and gained effector/memory populations. After the lymphocyte count nadir, photon-treated repertoires showed oligoclonal expansion, especially of CD8+ Temra cells, which drove the drop in diversity. The survival association was examined only in patients who died, and the authors described better survival with proton therapy as a possibility, not as a demonstrated result. Across the cohort, a larger post-nadir drop in TCR diversity was inversely correlated with overall survival time among patients who died.

The junction carries 12 bases between V and J, which are trimmed by 5 bases and 0 bases respectively. The germline V gene encodes CDR1 MGHRA and CDR2 YSYEKL. CDR3 length: 15 amino acids, cysteine to phenylalanine. The only DNA kept is the CDR3, 45 bases in frame from the first base. About this clone: What antigen it recognizes has not been identified. The record has no base qualities; no much larger clone is one base away.

Library generation was performed with the immunoSEQ multiplex PCR assay. Alongside multiparametric flow cytometry, deep sequencing of rearranged TCR beta loci was used to profile the T cell repertoires. This immuneACCESS table, as held by TCRdb, lists in-frame sequences with V and J called but not all clones. Of the missing ones, under half trace to an unresolved V gene in checked studies; the others have no known cause. This sample lists approximately 65,000 clones; approximately 91% were detected once. Clones ranked in the top ten supply about 2.6% of the sample. Here the sequenced sample was peripheral blood, taken from a patient treated with photon-based radiotherapy. The chain is made from TRBV4-1 and TRBJ2-3; perhaps TRBD1 is the D gene, with 5 bases matching. This TCR came from a woman in her 70s with pancreatic cancer. This receptor carries the CDR3 CASSRRQSSTDTQYF. The DNA sequence is TGCGCCAGCAGCAGGAGACAGTCTAGCACAGATACGCAGTATTTT.